These T cell receptor beta chains were read from a single sample in a study of T cell repertoires in cytomegalovirus infection. TCRdb processed the reads anew with MiXCR; each CDR3 protein has one entry. The profile shows approximately 630,000 distinct CDR3 sequences, roughly a quarter of them singletons. Sequenced sample: CD8+ T cells from PBMCs. The receptors originated from a human donor in good health (CMV status not recorded). Some clones in this sample may be carry-over from other donors' samples. Each CDR3 is given with its conserved first and last residue. D genes are given only for firm matches. Size is omitted from some rows. Given values are once, few, many or a class for expanded clones.

J	V	D	size	DNA	CDR3
TRBJ1-1	TRBV6-1	NA	many	TGTGCCAGCAGTGAAACGCCCGGGGACACTGAAGCTTTCTTT	CASSETPGDTEAFF
TRBJ1-2	TRBV4-2	NA	many	TGTGCCAGCAGCCAAGAGGGACACTCAGGCTATGGCTACACCTTC	CASSQEGHSGYGYTF
TRBJ2-3	TRBV9	TRBD2	few	TGTGCCAGCAGCGTAAATCCGAGGGCGGGGGGGCCAGATACGCAGTATTTT	CASSVNPRAGGPDTQYF
TRBJ1-1	TRBV19	NA	many	TGTGCCAGTAGTATTACTCCAGGGCGGTTGGACACTGAAGCTTTCTTT	CASSITPGRLDTEAFF
TRBJ2-7	TRBV7-8	NA	many	TGTGCCAGCAGCCCGACTTCCTACGAGCAGTACTTC	CASSPTSYEQYF
TRBJ1-1	TRBV7-3	NA	few	TGTGCCAGCAGCTTAATTAGGGCGGGGAACAAGAACACTGAAGCTTTCTTT	CASSLIRAGNKNTEAFF
TRBJ1-2	TRBV7-2	NA	many	TGTGCCAGCAGCGGCCCACAGAACTATGGCTACACCTTC	CASSGPQNYGYTF
TRBJ2-1	TRBV7-9	TRBD2	NA	TGTGCCAGCAGCGCCGCCGGGGGGGTCAATGAGCAGTTCTTC	CASSAAGGVNEQFF
TRBJ1-2	TRBV2	NA	NA	TGTGCCAGCAGCGCCCCAGGGAAGGACTATGGCTACACCTTC	CASSAPGKDYGYTF
TRBJ2-1	TRBV20-1	TRBD2	NA	TGCAGTGCAACCGGGACTAGCGGGGGAGGGTACAATGAGCAGTTCTTC	CSATGTSGGGYNEQFF
TRBJ2-7	TRBV5-6	NA	NA	TGTGCCAGCAGCTTGGGGGGTGACCCCTACGAGCAGTACTTC	CASSLGGDPYEQYF
TRBJ2-4	TRBV20-1	NA	few	TGCAGTGCTAGAGATCGAGGGGGGAACATTCAGTACTTC	CSARDRGGNIQYF
TRBJ2-1	TRBV4-2	NA	many	TGTGCCAGCAGCCAAGATATGGCCAGCTACTCCTACAATGAGCAGTTCTTC	CASSQDMASYSYNEQFF
TRBJ1-2	TRBV20-1	NA	NA	TGCAGTGCCATCACAGGGATTAACTATGGCTACACCTTC	CSAITGINYGYTF